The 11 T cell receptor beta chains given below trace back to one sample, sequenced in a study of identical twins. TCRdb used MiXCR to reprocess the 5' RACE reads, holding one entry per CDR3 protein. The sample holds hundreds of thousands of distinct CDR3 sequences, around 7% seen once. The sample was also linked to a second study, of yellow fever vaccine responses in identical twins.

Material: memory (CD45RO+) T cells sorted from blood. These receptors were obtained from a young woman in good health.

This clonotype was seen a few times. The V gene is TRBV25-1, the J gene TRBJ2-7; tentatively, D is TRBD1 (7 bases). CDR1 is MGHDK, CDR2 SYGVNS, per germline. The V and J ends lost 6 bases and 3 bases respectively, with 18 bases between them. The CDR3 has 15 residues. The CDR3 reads CASRGTAAEGYEQYF. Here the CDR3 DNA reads TGTGCCAGCAGAGGGACAGCCGCGGAGGGCTACGAGCAGTACTTC.

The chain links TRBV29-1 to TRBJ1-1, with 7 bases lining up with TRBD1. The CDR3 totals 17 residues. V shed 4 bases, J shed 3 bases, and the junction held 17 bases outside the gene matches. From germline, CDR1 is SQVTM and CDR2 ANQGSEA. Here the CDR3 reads CSVGVGRGNFQDTEAFF. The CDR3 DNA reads TGCAGCGTTGGAGTCGGCAGGGGGAATTTCCAGGACACTGAAGCTTTCTTT. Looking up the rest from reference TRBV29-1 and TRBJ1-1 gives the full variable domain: SAVISQKPSRDICQRGTSLTIQCQVDSQVTMMFWYRQQPGQSLTLIATANQGSEATYESGFVIDKFPISRPNLTFSTLTVSNMSPEDSSIYLCSVGVGRGNFQDTEAFFGQGTRLTVV.

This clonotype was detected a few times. CDR3 residues: CASSPPEARETQYF. CDR3 sequence (DNA): TGTGCCAGCAGTCCGCCAGAGGCCCGGGAGACCCAGTACTTC. The genes are TRBV12-3 or TRBV12-4 and TRBJ2-5; no clear D gene. Trimming removed 5 bases at V and 5 bases at J, with 15 bases between. The CDR3 runs 14 residues.

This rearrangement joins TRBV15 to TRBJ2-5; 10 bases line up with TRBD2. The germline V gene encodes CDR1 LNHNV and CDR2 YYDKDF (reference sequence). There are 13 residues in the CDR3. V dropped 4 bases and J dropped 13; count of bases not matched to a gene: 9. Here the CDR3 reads CATSTGDRTSGYF. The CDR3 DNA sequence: TGTGCCACCAGCACGGGCGATCGGACTAGCGGGTACTTC.

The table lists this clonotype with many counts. The CDR3 sequence is CASSLGTGRRGSSTDTQYF. The DNA of the CDR3 is TGCGCCAGCAGCTTGGGGACAGGGAGGCGGGGGAGTAGCACAGATACGCAGTATTTT. The chain joins TRBV5-1 to TRBJ2-3; perhaps TRBD1 as D (8 bases). Between the trimmed V and J ends, which lost 0 bases and 0 bases, there was a span of 20 bases. The CDR3 is made up of 19 amino acids. Germline CDR1 is SGHRS and CDR2 is YFSETQ. The variable domain in full, with the rest retrieved from reference TRBV5-1 and TRBJ2-3, is KAGVTQTPRYLIKTRGQQVTLSCSPISGHRSVSWYQQTPGQGLQFLFEYFSETQRNKGNFPGRFSGRQFSNSRSEMNVSTLELGDSALYLCASSLGTGRRGSSTDTQYFGPGTRLTVL.

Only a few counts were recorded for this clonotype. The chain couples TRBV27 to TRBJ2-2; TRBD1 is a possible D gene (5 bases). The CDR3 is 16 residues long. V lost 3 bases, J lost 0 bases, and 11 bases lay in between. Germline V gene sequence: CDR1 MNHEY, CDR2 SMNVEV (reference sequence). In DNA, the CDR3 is TGTGCCAGCAGTTTGTTCCCGACAGCGAACACCGGGGAGCTGTTTTTT. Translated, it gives CASSLFPTANTGELFF.

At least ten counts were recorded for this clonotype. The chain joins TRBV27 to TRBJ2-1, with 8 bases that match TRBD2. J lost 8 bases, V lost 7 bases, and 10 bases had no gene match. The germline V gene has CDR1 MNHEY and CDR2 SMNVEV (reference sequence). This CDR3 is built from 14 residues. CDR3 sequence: CASKPGLGGYEQFF. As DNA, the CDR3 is TGTGCCAGCAAACCGGGACTAGGCGGTTATGAGCAGTTCTTC.

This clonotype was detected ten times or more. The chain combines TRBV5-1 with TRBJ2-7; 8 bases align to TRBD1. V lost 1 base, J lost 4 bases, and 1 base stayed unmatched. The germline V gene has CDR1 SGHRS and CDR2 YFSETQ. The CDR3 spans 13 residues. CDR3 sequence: CASSLTGGYEQYF. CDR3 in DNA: TGCGCCAGCAGCTTGACAGGGGGTTACGAGCAGTACTTC.

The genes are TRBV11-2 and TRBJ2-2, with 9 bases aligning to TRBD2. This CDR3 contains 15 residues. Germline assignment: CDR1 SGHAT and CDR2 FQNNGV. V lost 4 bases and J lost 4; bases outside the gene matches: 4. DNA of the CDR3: TGTGCCAGCAGCTCGGTAGCGGGGGCCACCGGGGAGCTGTTTTTT. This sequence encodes CASSSVAGATGELFF.

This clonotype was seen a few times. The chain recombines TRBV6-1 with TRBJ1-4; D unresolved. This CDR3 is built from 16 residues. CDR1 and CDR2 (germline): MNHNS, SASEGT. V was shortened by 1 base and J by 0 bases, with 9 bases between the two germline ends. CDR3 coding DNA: TGTGCCAGCAGTGAAGTCCCCCAGGCAACTAATGAAAAACTGTTTTTT. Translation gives CASSEVPQATNEKLFF.

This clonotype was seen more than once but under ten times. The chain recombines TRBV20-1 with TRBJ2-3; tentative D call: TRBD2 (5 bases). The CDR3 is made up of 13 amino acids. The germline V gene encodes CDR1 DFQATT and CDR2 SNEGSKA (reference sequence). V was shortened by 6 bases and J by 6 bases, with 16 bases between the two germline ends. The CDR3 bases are TGCAGTGCCCCCGGGATGCAAGTCGATACGCAGTATTTT. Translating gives CSAPGMQVDTQYF.